This T cell receptor (beta chain) was profiled in a study of T cell responses to AZD1222 COVID-19 vaccine. Findings of the study overall: Donors were chiefly white British, with a greater number of females, and clonal diversity was perhaps underestimated. Scientists sampled the repertoires only once the peak T cell response had passed. In the spike-specific TCR repertoire, nearly half reportedly target unmutated variant regions. The study found vaccine-associated CD4 TCRs spanning spike, dominant at 160-218 and 743-854.

Turning to this clone: The antigen is not known.

Profiling relied on immunoSEQ multiplex PCR, and the TCRdb table lists in-frame clones only, not all of them. The sample holds about 120,000 clones, over 75% seen once. CDR1 is SQVTM, CDR2 ANQGSEA, per germline. The CDR3 loop spans 13 amino acids. The trim removed 7 bases at V and 3 bases at J, leaving 8 bases unmatched. J is TRBJ1-1 and V is TRBV29-1; 7 nucleotides match TRBD1. The origin of this receptor is an adult in good health. The material was peripheral blood, obtained on day 0 of AZD1222 vaccination. The CDR3 spells CSAWDSPYTEAFF. The CDR3 DNA reads TGCAGCGCGTGGGACAGCCCTTACACTGAAGCTTTCTTT.